Following are 21 T cell receptor beta chains from one sample sequenced in a study of control samples from healthy donors and cancer patients. The repertoire was sequenced with immunoSEQ multiplex PCR; TCRdb's copy has only in-frame clones and lacks some. The sample lists approximately 170,000 clones, around 90% seen once, with less than 0.75% in the top ten. The sequencing sample was made of blood. Source of these receptors: a woman younger than 45 in good health.

The J gene is TRBJ1-5, the V gene TRBV3-1 (or the pseudogene TRBV3-2); 7 bases are shared with TRBD1. V was clipped by 4 bases and J by 5 bases; unmatched bases: 5. In germline, CDR1 is LGHDT, CDR2 YNNKEL (reference sequence). This CDR3 region has 14 residues. Written as DNA, the CDR3 is TGTGCCAGCAGCCCCCGGACAGGCGATCAGCCCCAGCATTTT. Its translation: CASSPRTGDQPQHF.

The V and J genes are TRBV7-3 and TRBJ2-7; tentative D call: TRBD1 (6 bases). The V gene's germline CDR1 is SGHTA and CDR2 FQGTGA. The CDR3 consists of 17 residues. Trimming cost V 9 bases and J 3 bases, with 27 bases left between them. DNA for the CDR3: TGTGCCAGAGACCCGGGACAAGGGATCTATAGGTACTACGAGCAGTACTTC. This encodes CARDPGQGIYRYYEQYF.

This clone was seen once. The chain joins TRBV3-1 (or the pseudogene TRBV3-2) to TRBJ1-6, with TRBD1 matching over 10 bases. There are 13 residues in the CDR3. CDR1 LGHDT and CDR2 YNNKEL come from the germline V gene (reference sequence). J was trimmed by 11 bases and V by 3 bases; bases with no gene match: 1. This chain's CDR3 is CASSHDRGPPLHF. The CDR3 nucleotides are TGTGCCAGCAGCCACGACAGGGGGCCACCCCTCCACTTT.

This clone was seen more than once but under ten times. This sequence joins TRBV28 and TRBJ2-1; 13 bases are a match to TRBD2. With V trimmed by 5 bases and J by 5 bases, 6 bases remained unmatched. The CDR3 covers 16 residues. Germline-derived CDR1 and CDR2 are MDHEN and SYDVKM. DNA for the CDR3: TGTGCCAGCAGTCCCGCCGGGACTAGCGGGGACAATGAGCAGTTCTTC. Amino acids: CASSPAGTSGDNEQFF. Full variable domain (outside the CDR3, taken from reference TRBV28 and TRBJ2-1): DVKVTQSSRYLVKRTGEKVFLECVQDMDHENMFWYRQDPGLGLRLIYFSYDVKMKEKGDIPEGYSVSREKKERFSLILESASTNQTSMYLCASSPAGTSGDNEQFFGPGTRLTVL.

The chain combines TRBV30 with TRBJ1-6; 8 bases line up with TRBD1. The J segment lost 10 bases and the V segment lost 3 bases, leaving 2 bases of the junction unmatched. The germline V gene has CDR1 GTSNPN and CDR2 SVGIG (reference sequence). The CDR3 totals 12 residues. The CDR3 nucleotides are TGTGCCTGGAGGGGACAGGAGTCACCCCTCCACTTT. It specifies CAWRGQESPLHF.

V gene TRBV28 combines with J gene TRBJ1-5, with D maybe TRBD1 (6 bases). CDR3 length: 16 amino acids. V lost 2 bases and J 2 bases, leaving 13 bases between the germline ends. Germline loops: CDR1 MDHEN, CDR2 SYDVKM. In DNA, the CDR3 is TGTGCCAGCAGTTTAGAACAGGGAGTGGGCAATCAGCCCCAGCATTTT. Translated, it gives CASSLEQGVGNQPQHF.

The V call is TRBV25-1, the J call TRBJ2-2; possible D gene TRBD2, 7 bases. The CDR3 covers 13 residues. V lost 8 bases, J lost 3 bases, and 10 bases lay in between. Germline CDR1 MGHDK, CDR2 SYGVNS. The CDR3 DNA sequence: TGTGCCAGCCGGGGGGCTTACACCGGGGAGCTGTTTTTT. This sequence encodes CASRGAYTGELFF.

The chain joins TRBV11-2 to TRBJ1-4; the D gene is possibly TRBD1 (6 bases). CDR3 length: 15 residues. Germline V gene lookup returns CDR1 SGHAT and CDR2 FQNNGV. The V and J ends lost 5 bases and 8 bases respectively, with 18 bases between them. The CDR3 bases are TGTGCCAGCAGCCCCCGGGACACGGGGAGGGAAAAACTGTTTTTT. As protein: CASSPRDTGREKLFF.

The gene calls are TRBV6-2 or TRBV6-3 and TRBJ2-5; D might be TRBD1 (7 bases). V lost 2 bases and J lost 2, with 15 bases in between. The V gene's germline CDR1 is MNHEY and CDR2 SVGEGT. The length of the CDR3 is 16 residues. The chain's CDR3 is CASSYIGGGRQETQYF. In DNA, the CDR3 is TGTGCCAGCAGTTACATAGGAGGGGGCCGGCAAGAGACCCAGTACTTC.

The rearrangement uses TRBV5-5 and TRBJ2-3, with 9 positions matching TRBD1. Germline-derived CDR1 and CDR2 are SGHKS and YYEKEE (reference sequence). This CDR3 spans 15 amino acids. Trimming at V came to 4 bases and at J to 0 bases, leaving 3 bases not matched to a gene. The CDR3 sequence is CASSLQGASTDTQYF. Written as DNA, the CDR3 is TGTGCCAGCAGCCTACAGGGGGCTAGCACAGATACGCAGTATTTT.

The genes are TRBV29-1 and TRBJ1-2; D not resolved. Germline V gene sequence: CDR1 SQVTM, CDR2 ANQGSEA. Between the trimmed V and J ends, which lost 7 bases and 3 bases, there was a span of 12 bases. The CDR3 length is 12 residues. The CDR3 loop is CSAIGKDYGYTF. The CDR3 DNA follows: TGCAGCGCTATAGGAAAGGACTATGGCTACACCTTC.

The chain joins TRBV30 to TRBJ2-5; D unclear. V was clipped by 2 bases and J by 4 bases, with 5 bases between them. The V gene's germline CDR1 is GTSNPN and CDR2 SVGIG (reference sequence). This CDR3 region has 11 residues. The CDR3 coding sequence is TGTGCCTGGAGTCCGGGAGAGACCCAGTACTTC. Amino acids: CAWSPGETQYF.

This rearrangement joins TRBV5-1 to TRBJ1-4; 8 nucleotides match TRBD1. The CDR3 consists of 15 residues. Looked up from germline, CDR1 is SGHRS and CDR2 is YFSETQ. V dropped 5 bases and J dropped 2; count of bases not matched to a gene: 5. In DNA, the CDR3 is TGCGCCAGCAGGAAGCCAGGGGGCACTAATGAAAAACTGTTTTTT. It translates to CASRKPGGTNEKLFF. The complete variable domain, with remaining parts taken from reference TRBV5-1 and TRBJ1-4, reads KAGVTQTPRYLIKTRGQQVTLSCSPISGHRSVSWYQQTPGQGLQFLFEYFSETQRNKGNFPGRFSGRQFSNSRSEMNVSTLELGDSALYLCASRKPGGTNEKLFFGSGTQLSVL.

This chain uses TRBV2 with TRBJ1-6; D is uncertain. The CDR3 is 15 amino acids. Trimming removed 7 bases from V and 4 bases from J, with 14 bases in between. The germline V gene has CDR1 SNHLY and CDR2 FYNNEI. In DNA, the CDR3 is TGTGCCAGCATGGTTAGGGAGACTTATAATTCACCCCTCCACTTT. Translated, it gives CASMVRETYNSPLHF.

This rearrangement joins TRBV6-6 to TRBJ2-5, with D unclear. The length of the CDR3 is 13 residues. Germline lookup yields CDR1 MNHNY and CDR2 SVGAGI (reference sequence). Trimming took off 4 bases at V and 3 bases at J, with 9 bases between the two ends. The DNA for the CDR3 is TGTGCCAGCAGTTCGGAAGGAGAAGAGACCCAGTACTTC. Translating it yields CASSSEGEETQYF.

V usage is TRBV6-2 or TRBV6-3 and J usage is TRBJ2-5; TRBD2 matches 13 bases. Looked up from germline, CDR1 is MNHEY and CDR2 is SVGEGT. The CDR3 loop spans 17 amino acids. V shed 6 bases and J 1 base; nucleotides not matched to a gene: 8. Here the CDR3 reads CASSRTSGGGAQETQYF. The CDR3 nucleotides are TGTGCCAGCAGCAGGACTAGCGGGGGAGGGGCCCAAGAGACCCAGTACTTC.

This rearrangement joins TRBV7-2 to TRBJ2-7; D call uncertain. V shed 1 base and J shed 3 bases, with 7 bases lying between them. Germline CDR1 and CDR2: SGHTA and FQGNSA. The CDR3 spans 13 residues. The CDR3 sequence is CASSLGSGYEQYF. CDR3 sequence (DNA): TGTGCCAGCAGCTTAGGTTCGGGCTACGAGCAGTACTTC.

The V call is TRBV28, the J call TRBJ1-4; no clear D gene. The CDR3 loop spans 17 amino acids. V was shortened by 5 bases and J by 5 bases, with 21 bases between the two germline ends. Germline V lookup: CDR1 MDHEN, CDR2 SYDVKM. In DNA, the CDR3 is TGTGCCAGCAGTCCCACCGGACTCCAGCTCCTAAATGAAAAACTGTTTTTT. Translation: CASSPTGLQLLNEKLFF.

The gene calls are TRBV28 and TRBJ1-2; D is uncertain. The V end was cut by 6 bases, the J end by 4 bases, with 6 bases between. CDR3 length: 11 amino acids. Germline lookup yields CDR1 MDHEN and CDR2 SYDVKM. The CDR3 nucleotides read TGTGCCAGCAGCTCGGGCTATGGCTACACCTTC. Its translation is CASSSGYGYTF.

This chain uses TRBV12-3 or TRBV12-4 with TRBJ1-4; D remains unclear. The V end lost 5 bases, the J end lost 8 bases, and 12 bases lay between the germline ends. This CDR3 spans 13 amino acids. The CDR3 DNA sequence: TGTGCCAGCAGTCAGGATCGAGTAGAAAAACTGTTTTTT. It is translated as CASSQDRVEKLFF.

The V and J genes are TRBV4-1 and TRBJ2-3; 12 bases match TRBD2. The V and J ends lost 9 bases and 4 bases, in that order; junction bases with no gene match: 8. This CDR3 region has 15 residues. Germline CDR1 reads MGHRA; CDR2 reads YSYEKL. The CDR3 DNA reads as TGCGCCAGTCGACTAGCGGGAGAGGGCCCAGATACGCAGTATTTT. Encoded protein: CASRLAGEGPDTQYF.